The 24 T cell receptor beta chains reported below all come from one sample, sequenced in a study of T cell responses to AZD1222 COVID-19 vaccine. Measured with immunoSEQ multiplex PCR; TCRdb has only the in-frame clones, and not every one. This sample has around 26,000 clones, with roughly 88% found just once. The sequences come from peripheral blood, collected 28 days after the second AZD1222 dose. The source of these receptors is an adult who received the AZD1222 COVID-19 vaccine.

The V and J genes are TRBV28 and TRBJ1-2; D unresolved. CDR3 length: 13 amino acids. V was pared by 1 base and J by 4 bases, with 7 bases between. Germline V CDR1 and CDR2: MDHEN, SYDVKM. The CDR3: CASSLYRGYGYTF. In DNA form, the CDR3 reads TGTGCCAGCAGTTTATACAGAGGCTATGGCTACACCTTC.

The J gene is TRBJ1-1, the V gene TRBV27, with a possible D match to TRBD1 (6 bases). V was pared by 3 bases and J by 4 bases, with 12 bases between. Germline V lookup: CDR1 MNHEY, CDR2 SMNVEV (reference sequence). The length of the CDR3 is 14 residues. The DNA for the CDR3 is TGTGCCAGCAGTTTTTACAGGGAGTTCACTGAAGCTTTCTTT. Translated: CASSFYREFTEAFF.

The gene calls are TRBV2 and TRBJ2-3; unclear D gene. The CDR3 runs 11 residues. V gave up 6 bases and J gave up 2 bases, with 3 bases separating them. Germline CDR1 reads SNHLY; CDR2 reads FYNNEI. The CDR3 DNA is TGTGCCAGCAGCCTCACAGATACGCAGTATTTT. Protein product: CASSLTDTQYF.

The rearrangement links TRBV7-8 to TRBJ1-6; TRBD1 agrees at 8 bases. V was clipped by 3 bases and J by 7 bases; unmatched bases: 5. The CDR3 is 15 amino acids. Germline CDR1 is SGHVS and CDR2 is FQNEAQ. CDR3 sequence: CASSLVQGGNSPLHF. The CDR3 DNA follows: TGTGCCAGCAGCTTGGTACAGGGGGGGAATTCACCCCTCCACTTT.

The chain couples TRBV3-1 (or the pseudogene TRBV3-2) to TRBJ2-3, with 8 positions matching TRBD2. Germline CDR1 LGHDT, CDR2 YNNKEL (reference sequence). CDR3 length: 14 residues. Trimming took 1 base from V and 10 from J; bases not matched to a gene: 7. The CDR3: CASSQGTGTRAQYF. The CDR3 DNA follows: TGTGCCAGCAGCCAAGGGACCGGGACTAGGGCGCAGTATTTT.

The gene calls are TRBV18 and TRBJ1-5; D may be TRBD1 (6 bases). The CDR3 sequence is 14 residues long. Germline CDR1 reads KGHSH; CDR2 reads LQKENI. V dropped 3 bases and J dropped 5 bases, with 11 bases sitting between them. CDR3 amino acids: CASSPTGSDQPQHF. CDR3 DNA sequence: TGTGCCAGCTCACCCACAGGGTCGGATCAGCCCCAGCATTTT.

The V and J genes are TRBV6-1 and TRBJ1-1; D call uncertain. CDR3 length: 13 amino acids. With 1 base removed from V and 4 bases from J, the gap between germline ends came to 7 bases. CDR1 is MNHNS and CDR2 is SASEGT in the germline V gene. The CDR3 DNA reads as TGTGCCAGCAGTGAAGAAGGAAGCACTGAAGCTTTCTTT. This sequence encodes CASSEEGSTEAFF.

The V call is TRBV6-7, the J call TRBJ1-5, with 7 nucleotides matching TRBD1. TRBV6-7 carries the ORF label, with uncertain function. Germline trimming cut 6 bases from V and 6 bases from J; bases unmatched to any gene: 23. This CDR3 is 19 amino acids long. The CDR3 protein is CASSSTPKLDRIAGQPQHF. CDR3 DNA sequence: TGTGCCAGCAGCTCCACGCCAAAACTGGACAGGATCGCAGGTCAGCCCCAGCATTTT.

V usage is TRBV18 and J usage is TRBJ2-2; D is unresolved. The CDR3 consists of 14 residues. The V gene lost 1 base and the J gene lost 5 bases, with 8 bases spanning the gap. In germline, CDR1 is KGHSH, CDR2 LQKENI. CDR3 region: CASSPLLETGELFF. In DNA, the CDR3 is TGTGCCAGCTCACCACTGCTGGAAACCGGGGAGCTGTTTTTT.

The chain carries TRBV6-5 and TRBJ2-5; perhaps D is TRBD1 or TRBD2 (5 bases each). CDR3 size: 15 residues. Germline loops: CDR1 MNHEY, CDR2 SVGAGI. The V gene lost 7 bases and the J gene lost 5 bases, with 20 bases spanning the gap. The CDR3, as DNA: TGTGCCAGCAACCCCGAGGGGAACCCAGGGGAGACCCAGTACTTC. Protein: CASNPEGNPGETQYF.

The chain couples TRBV3-1 (or the pseudogene TRBV3-2) to TRBJ1-2, with D unclear. Germline CDR1 and CDR2: LGHDT and YNNKEL (reference sequence). With 1 base removed from V and 6 bases from J, the gap between germline ends came to 15 bases. This CDR3 is 15 amino acids long. This CDR3 reads CASSQGSAARHGYTF. In DNA form, the CDR3 reads TGTGCCAGCAGCCAAGGGTCTGCGGCCCGGCATGGCTACACCTTC.

The CDR3 nucleotides are TGTGCCACCAGTGATTCGAGCTACACAGATACGCAGTATTTT. Encoded protein: CATSDSSYTDTQYF. The chain recombines TRBV24-1 with TRBJ2-3; D gene unclear. CDR3 length: 14 residues. Germline CDR1 and CDR2: KGHDR and SFDVKD. Trimming left V 2 bases short and J 2 bases short, with 7 bases between.

The V call is TRBV3-1 (or the pseudogene TRBV3-2), the J call TRBJ1-1, with D unresolved. Germline values: CDR1 LGHDT, CDR2 YNNKEL (reference sequence). V was shortened by 1 base and J by 1 base, with 10 bases between the two germline ends. The CDR3 is made up of 15 amino acids. The CDR3 nucleotides read TGTGCCAGCAGCCAAGGCCCAGGAGAGAACACTGAAGCTTTCTTT. Encoded protein: CASSQGPGENTEAFF.

The chain links TRBV7-2 to TRBJ2-7; 10 bases fit TRBD1. V lost 3 bases to trimming and J lost 6 bases; unmatched junction nucleotides: 8. Germline CDR1 reads SGHTA; CDR2 reads FQGNSA. The CDR3 is 15 residues long. CDR3 nucleotides: TGTGCCAGCAGCTTGTCCGGGACAGGGGTGGCCGAGCAGTACTTC. This encodes CASSLSGTGVAEQYF.

The chain carries TRBV10-2 and TRBJ1-5, with unresolved D. Germline assignment: CDR1 WSHSY and CDR2 SAAADI. V lost 2 bases and J lost 5, with 4 bases in between. The CDR3 has 12 residues. This CDR3 reads CASSEPDQPQHF. CDR3 in DNA: TGCGCCAGCAGTGAGCCCGATCAGCCCCAGCATTTT.

The count of this clone is one. The chain uses TRBV4-2 and TRBJ2-7, with 9 bases identical to TRBD2. Losses at the gene ends were 0 bases for V and 3 bases for J; bases not matched to a gene: 6. The CDR3 extends over 16 amino acids. Germline V gene data show CDR1 as LGHNA and CDR2 as YNFKEQ. This CDR3 reads CASSQEGGGALYEQYF. The CDR3 DNA sequence: TGTGCCAGCAGCCAAGAGGGCGGGGGGGCCCTCTACGAGCAGTACTTC.

The chain uses TRBV10-3 and TRBJ1-1, with D possibly being TRBD1 (5 bases). The CDR3 extends over 14 amino acids. Per germline, CDR1 ENHRY and CDR2 SYGVKD. The germline V and J ends were trimmed by 3 bases and 1 base, with 9 bases remaining between them. CDR3 sequence: CAISEPGRNTEAFF. CDR3 in DNA: TGTGCCATCAGTGAACCAGGGAGGAACACTGAAGCTTTCTTT.

This chain joins TRBV15 and TRBJ1-1; TRBD1 might be the D (5 bases). Trimming took 0 bases from V and 1 from J, leaving 12 bases between them. The length of the CDR3 is 16 residues. Germline CDR1 is LNHNV and CDR2 is YYDKDF (reference sequence). CDR3 nucleotide sequence: TGTGCCACCAGCAGAGATCGGGCAGGGCCGAACACTGAAGCTTTCTTT. This sequence encodes CATSRDRAGPNTEAFF.

V is TRBV7-9 and J is TRBJ1-4, with TRBD1 matching over 7 bases. V was pared by 2 bases and J by 7 bases, with 10 bases of the junction left unmatched. The length of the CDR3 is 16 residues. From germline, CDR1 is SEHNR and CDR2 FQNEAQ (reference sequence). The chain's CDR3 is CASSLYDREEGEKLFF. DNA of the CDR3: TGTGCCAGCAGCTTATACGACAGGGAGGAGGGTGAAAAACTGTTTTTT.

The chain employs TRBV5-1 and TRBJ2-7; TRBD2 matches 12 bases. The germline CDR1 and CDR2 sequences are SGHRS and YFSETQ. Trimming removed 0 bases from V and 6 bases from J; junction bases left unmatched: 4. The CDR3 is 15 amino acids. CDR3 DNA: TGCGCCAGCAGCTTGGATCTAGCGGGGGGGCCCGAGCAGTACTTC. Its protein product is CASSLDLAGGPEQYF.

The rearrangement links TRBV7-9 to TRBJ2-1; 7 bases align to TRBD2. Trimming at V came to 7 bases and at J to 12 bases, leaving 15 bases not matched to a gene. Germline CDR1 and CDR2: SEHNR and FQNEAQ (reference sequence). The CDR3 contains 14 residues. The CDR3 region is CASTWGTIPHGQFF. For the CDR3, the DNA is TGTGCCAGCACCTGGGGGACTATCCCCCACGGGCAGTTCTTC.

V usage is TRBV6-2 or TRBV6-3 and J usage is TRBJ2-5; no clear D gene. V lost 0 bases and J lost 5, with 7 bases in between. Germline loops: CDR1 MNHEY, CDR2 SVGEGT. CDR3 length: 13 residues. The CDR3 protein is CASSYSSGETQYF. The CDR3 DNA follows: TGTGCCAGCAGTTACTCGTCCGGGGAGACCCAGTACTTC.

The chain combines TRBV4-3 with TRBJ2-7; unclear D gene. V gave up 4 bases and J gave up 4 bases, with 11 bases separating them. Germline V gene sequence: CDR1 LGHNA, CDR2 YSLEER. This CDR3 comprises 13 residues. The CDR3 coding sequence is TGCGCCAGCAGCCCCGACGACGGTTACGAGCAGTACTTC. Amino acids: CASSPDDGYEQYF.

In its sample, this clone was seen once. This chain links TRBV13 with TRBJ2-1; no firm D call. V was pared by 5 bases and J by 0 bases, with 14 bases between. The CDR3 is 16 residues long. From germline, CDR1 is PRHDT and CDR2 FYEKMQ (reference sequence). The CDR3 reads CASSRRAETSYNEQFF. The CDR3 DNA sequence: TGTGCCAGCAGCCGACGGGCGGAGACCTCCTACAATGAGCAGTTCTTC.